The present entry profiles one T cell receptor (beta chain) with its context. Original data processing: For nucleated cells, counts were estimated from reference gene primer amplification. The protocol was immunoSEQ multiplex PCR, while the TCRdb copy is restricted to in-frame clones and leaves out a portion. V and J calls and clone size are those listed in that table; D and trimming were worked out from the DNA. The table has 68,000 or so clones, 88% seen once. The CDR3 consists of 14 residues. V was cut by 1 base and J by 0 bases, with 5 bases left in between. CDR1 and CDR2 (germline): SGHAT, FQNNGV. These data come from a study of blood T cell repertoires in COVID-19. Study-wide background: COVID-19 samples from acute and convalescent phases originated in the United States, Italy and Spain. Sources were T cells, B-cell-depleted T cells, or PBMCs; the material itself was cDNA or gDNA.

The rearrangement uses TRBV11-2 and TRBJ2-3, with D possibly being TRBD2 (5 bases). This clonotype originated in a woman between 65 and 79 years old with acute or convalescent COVID-19. Material: peripheral blood. The CDR3 DNA reads as TGTGCCAGCAGCTTAGCGGGGAGCACAGATACGCAGTATTTT. Amino acid sequence: CASSLAGSTDTQYF.